The clone carrying this T cell receptor beta chain has just a few counts. What it binds is not known. The sample comes from a study of T cell repertoires in cytomegalovirus infection. Deletions cut 0 bases from V and 5 bases from J, with 13 bases between. Per germline, CDR1 LGHNA and CDR2 YSLEER. The CDR3 has 15 residues. Study results and limitations: The study found HLA-C-restricted CMV-specific TCR beta clonotypes dominating the ex vivo response.

A single record per CDR3 protein comes from TCRdb applying MiXCR to the reads. The sample carries 650,000 to 900,000 distinct CDR3 sequences, about 33% recorded once. This rearrangement joins TRBV4-3 to TRBJ1-1; no reliable D call. The sample here was cultured CD8+ T cells from PBMCs, taken from culture after CMV antigen stimulation. This receptor was obtained from a human donor in good health (CMV status not recorded). Some clones in this sample may be carry-over from other donors' samples. The CDR3 reads CASSQDMGRATEAFF. The CDR3, as DNA: TGCGCCAGCAGCCAAGATATGGGGAGGGCTACTGAAGCTTTCTTT.